This record looks at one TCR beta chain sequence and its context. Amplified regions were TCR beta CDR3 sequences from RNA transcripts. First-round RT-PCR targeting the TCR CDR3 was performed with the HTBI primer set. TCRdb independently ran MiXCR on the multiplex PCR reads; one entry per CDR3 protein. The table shows about 400,000 distinct CDR3 sequences, with less than 15% occurring only once. The germline V gene encodes CDR1 ENHRY and CDR2 SYGVKD. The CDR3 runs 15 residues. V lost 2 bases to trimming and J lost 0 bases, with 8 bases between them. This sample is part of a study of T cells in Graves' hyperthyroidism and ophthalmopathy.

The sample was blood. This clonotype originated in a young woman with Graves' hyperthyroidism. The gene calls are TRBV10-3 and TRBJ1-5; no clear D gene. The CDR3 DNA reads TGTGCCATCAGTGAGAGGGCACATAGCAATCAGCCCCAGCATTTT. It specifies CAISERAHSNQPQHF.